This T cell receptor (beta chain) was sequenced during a study of blood T cell repertoires in COVID-19. Study-wide context: In each case, the material was cDNA or gDNA derived from T cells, B-cell-depleted T cells, or PBMCs.

In the authors' methods: It was from reference gene primer amplification that nucleated cell counts were estimated. Repertoires were generated with immunoSEQ multiplex PCR, while TCRdb's copy carries only in-frame clones and drops some. V and J calls plus clone size are reproduced from that table; the DNA served to infer D and trimming. The profile shows about 170,000 clones, around 87% of them singletons. With 0 bases removed from V and 2 bases from J, the gap between germline ends came to 11 bases. The length of the CDR3 is 16 residues. Germline V gives CDR1 MGHRA, CDR2 YSYEKL. The sequencing input was peripheral blood. The chain is built from TRBV4-1 and TRBJ2-1; D remains unclear. The source of this sequence is a woman of 80 years or more in a cohort sampled during active or convalescent COVID-19. The CDR3 sequence is CASSQEAVPTYNEQFF. The CDR3 nucleotides read TGCGCCAGCAGCCAAGAGGCCGTACCCACCTACAATGAGCAGTTCTTC.